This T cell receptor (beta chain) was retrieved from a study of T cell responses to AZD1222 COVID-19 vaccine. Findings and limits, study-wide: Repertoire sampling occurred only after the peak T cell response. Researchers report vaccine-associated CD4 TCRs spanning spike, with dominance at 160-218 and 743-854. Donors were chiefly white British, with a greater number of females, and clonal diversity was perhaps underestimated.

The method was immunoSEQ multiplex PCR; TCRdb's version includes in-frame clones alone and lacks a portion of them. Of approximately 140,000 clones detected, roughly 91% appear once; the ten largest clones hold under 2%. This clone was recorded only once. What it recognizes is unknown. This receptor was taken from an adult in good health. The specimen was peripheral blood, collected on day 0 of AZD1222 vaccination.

DNA for the CDR3: TGTGCCAGCAGCTCCGGGAGTAATTCACCCCTCCACTTT. Its translation is CASSSGSNSPLHF. This chain links TRBV11-3 with TRBJ1-6; D gene uncertain. Germline lookup yields CDR1 SGHNT and CDR2 YENEEA. The CDR3 sequence is 13 residues long. Trimming pared 4 bases from V and 6 bases from J, leaving 7 bases between.